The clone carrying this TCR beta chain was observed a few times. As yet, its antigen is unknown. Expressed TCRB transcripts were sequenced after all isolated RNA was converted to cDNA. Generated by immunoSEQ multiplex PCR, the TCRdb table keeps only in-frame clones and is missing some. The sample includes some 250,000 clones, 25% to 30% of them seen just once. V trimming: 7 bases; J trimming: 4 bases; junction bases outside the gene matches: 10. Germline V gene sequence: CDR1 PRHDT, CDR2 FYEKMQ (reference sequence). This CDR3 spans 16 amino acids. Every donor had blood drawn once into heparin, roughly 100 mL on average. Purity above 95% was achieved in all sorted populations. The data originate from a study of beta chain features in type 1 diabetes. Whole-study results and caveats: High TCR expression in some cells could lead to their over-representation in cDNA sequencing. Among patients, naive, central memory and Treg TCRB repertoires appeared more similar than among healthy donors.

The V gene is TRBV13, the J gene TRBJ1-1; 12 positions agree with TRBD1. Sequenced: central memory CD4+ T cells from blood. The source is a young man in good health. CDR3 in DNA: TGTGCCAGCACCCCGGGGGACAGGGGGCTCTTCACTGAAGCTTTCTTT. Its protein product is CASTPGDRGLFTEAFF.